The rows below give T cell receptor beta chains drawn from one sample of a study of blood T cell repertoires in COVID-19. Data came from immunoSEQ multiplex PCR; TCRdb stores just in-frame clones and leaves some out. The table lists a few hundred thousand clones, around 87% of them singletons, with over 2.5% in the top ten. The source material was peripheral blood. Source of these receptors: a human donor in a cohort sampled during active COVID-19. The CDR3 runs from the conserved cysteine through the conserved F or W. The D gene is left open where the match is weak. Size values are once, few and many counts, or a class for expanded clones, and some rows have none.

D: .
J: TRBJ1-5
V: TRBV15
size: .
DNA: TGTGCCACCAGCAGAGAAAGACAGCCCAATCAGCCCCAGCATTTT
CDR3: CATSRERQPNQPQHF

D: TRBD1
J: TRBJ2-2
V: TRBV18
size: .
DNA: TGTGCCAGCTCACCACCGACAGGGACGAACACCGGGGAGCTGTTTTTT
CDR3: CASSPPTGTNTGELFF

D: TRBD1
J: TRBJ2-7
V: TRBV7-2
size: .
DNA: TGTGCCAGCACCCGGGCCAGGGGGCAGGGGGAGCAGTACTTC
CDR3: CASTRARGQGEQYF

D: .
J: TRBJ2-2
V: TRBV6-5
size: .
DNA: TGTGCCAGCACTCCGGGGTTGGGGAACACCGGGGAGCTGTTTTTT
CDR3: CASTPGLGNTGELFF

D: TRBD2
J: TRBJ2-2
V: TRBV18
size: .
DNA: TGTGCCAGCTCACCACTCTCCGGGAGGGGTGCCGGGGAGCTGTTTTTT
CDR3: CASSPLSGRGAGELFF

D: .
J: TRBJ1-2
V: TRBV6-5
size: .
DNA: TGTGCCAGCATCCTACCGGGGGGCCCGAACTATGGCTACACCTTC
CDR3: CASILPGGPNYGYTF

D: .
J: TRBJ2-7
V: TRBV7-6
size: once
DNA: TGTGCCAGCAGCTTAGAATACTCCCCAGGGTCGAGTTACGAGCAGTACTTC
CDR3: CASSLEYSPGSSYEQYF

D: TRBD1
J: TRBJ2-3
V: TRBV6-5
size: .
DNA: TGTGCCAGCATCACAGGGGGCCTCGCCGGGGATACGCAGTATTTT
CDR3: CASITGGLAGDTQYF

D: .
J: TRBJ2-1
V: TRBV4-1
size: .
DNA: TGCGCCAGCAGCCAAGGCGCGACAGCTACGTACAATGAGCAGTTCTTC
CDR3: CASSQGATATYNEQFF

D: TRBD1
J: TRBJ2-3
V: TRBV5-6
size: few
DNA: TGTGCCAGCAGCTTGGTGGGACAGGAGATCACAGATACGCAGTATTTT
CDR3: CASSLVGQEITDTQYF

D: .
J: TRBJ2-7
V: TRBV5-1
size: few
DNA: TGCGCCAGCAGCTTGGGACAGTCCTACGAGCAGTACTTC
CDR3: CASSLGQSYEQYF

D: .
J: TRBJ2-7
V: TRBV15
size: .
DNA: TGTGCCACCAGCAGAGACCCTCGGGGCGAGCAGTACTTC
CDR3: CATSRDPRGEQYF

D: .
J: TRBJ2-7
V: TRBV4-2
size: .
DNA: TGTGCCAGCAGCCCAGGGTCGCGCGAGCAGTACTTC
CDR3: CASSPGSREQYF

D: TRBD2
J: TRBJ2-2
V: TRBV11-2
size: .
DNA: TGTGCCAGCAGCTTGACGGGGGGACTCCTGAACACCGGGGAGCTGTTTTTT
CDR3: CASSLTGGLLNTGELFF

D: TRBD1
J: TRBJ1-2
V: TRBV7-2
size: .
DNA: TGTGCCAGCAGCGTAGATCCGGACAGGGGGCGCAGGGGAGGCTACACCTTC
CDR3: CASSVDPDRGRRGGYTF

D: .
J: TRBJ2-2
V: TRBV24-1
size: .
DNA: TGTGCCACCAGTGATTTGCAGGGCACCGGGGAGCTGTTTTTT
CDR3: CATSDLQGTGELFF

D: .
J: TRBJ2-6
V: TRBV21-1
size: .
DNA: TGTGCCAGCAGCACCGGAGTCCCCTCTGGGGCCAACGTCCTGACTTTC
CDR3: CASSTGVPSGANVLTF

D: .
J: TRBJ1-1
V: TRBV6-2/TRBV6-3
size: .
DNA: TGTGCCAGCAGTTACTCGAGAGCTAGACAGATCCTGACTGAAGCTTTCTTT
CDR3: CASSYSRARQILTEAFF

D: .
J: TRBJ2-2
V: TRBV7-6
size: .
DNA: TGTGCCAGCAGCTTAGCATCGGGGACGAACACCGGGGAGCTGTTTTTT
CDR3: CASSLASGTNTGELFF

D: .
J: TRBJ2-3
V: TRBV15
size: .
DNA: TGTGCCACCAGAGAGGATGTGGCGGATACGCAGTATTTT
CDR3: CATREDVADTQYF

D: .
J: TRBJ2-7
V: TRBV5-4
size: .
DNA: TGTGCCAGCAGCCCAGGGGGGCGTGGAGACTACGAGCAGTACTTC
CDR3: CASSPGGRGDYEQYF

D: TRBD1
J: TRBJ2-1
V: TRBV24-1
size: .
DNA: TGTGCCACCAGTGGACAGGGGGCTAACGTCGGTGAGCAGTTCTTC
CDR3: CATSGQGANVGEQFF

D: TRBD1
J: TRBJ2-7
V: TRBV18
size: .
DNA: TGTGCCAGCTCACCAGTAGGACAGGGCTACGAGCAGTACTTC
CDR3: CASSPVGQGYEQYF

D: TRBD1
J: TRBJ1-2
V: TRBV6-5
size: .
DNA: TGTGCCAGCAGGGGACGACAGGGTGGATCAGGAGGCTACACCTTC
CDR3: CASRGRQGGSGGYTF

D: TRBD1
J: TRBJ2-3
V: TRBV29-1
size: .
DNA: TGCAGCGTGGGGACAGATACTTCCTCAGATACGCAGTATTTT
CDR3: CSVGTDTSSDTQYF

D: .
J: TRBJ2-1
V: TRBV21-1
size: .
DNA: TGTGCCAGCAGCATTACCGGACAGGGGGACTACAATGAGCAGTTCTTC
CDR3: CASSITGQGDYNEQFF

D: .
J: TRBJ1-2
V: TRBV30
size: .
DNA: TGTGCCTGGAGTAGAGTTCTGGGCTACACCTTC
CDR3: CAWSRVLGYTF

D: .
J: TRBJ2-7
V: TRBV29-1
size: .
DNA: TGCAGCGTTGTTCGGGGGGCGGACGAGCAGTACTTC
CDR3: CSVVRGADEQYF

D: .
J: TRBJ2-3
V: TRBV15
size: .
DNA: TGTGCCACCAGCAGAGATCCTCAGGGAGATACGCAGTATTTT
CDR3: CATSRDPQGDTQYF

D: .
J: TRBJ2-6
V: TRBV28
size: .
DNA: TGTGCCAGCAGTATCGCAGGGGACGGGGCCAACGTCCTGACTTTC
CDR3: CASSIAGDGANVLTF

D: TRBD1
J: TRBJ1-1
V: TRBV29-1
size: .
DNA: TGCAGCACCGAAGGGCAGGGGGCGCGGACTGAAGCTTTCTTT
CDR3: CSTEGQGARTEAFF

D: .
J: TRBJ2-7
V: TRBV11-2
size: once
DNA: TGTGCCAGCAGCTTAAGGTCGGCCGGACACTCAGGAGCGCAGTACTTC
CDR3: CASSLRSAGHSGAQYF

D: .
J: TRBJ1-3
V: TRBV18
size: .
DNA: TGTGCCAGCTCACCACAGGTTGGCAGGGGTGGAAACACCATATATTTT
CDR3: CASSPQVGRGGNTIYF